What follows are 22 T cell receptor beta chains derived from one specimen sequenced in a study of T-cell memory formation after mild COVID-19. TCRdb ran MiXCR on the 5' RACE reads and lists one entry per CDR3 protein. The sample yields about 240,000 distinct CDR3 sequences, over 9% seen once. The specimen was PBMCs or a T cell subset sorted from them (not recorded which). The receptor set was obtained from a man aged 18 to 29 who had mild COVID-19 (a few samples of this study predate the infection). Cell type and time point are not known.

CDR3 loop: CASSNRGAFGYTF. The CDR3 coding sequence is TGTGCCAGCAGTAACAGGGGGGCCTTTGGCTACACCTTC. The chain links TRBV12-3 or TRBV12-4 to TRBJ1-2; 8 bases map to TRBD1. The V segment lost 5 bases and the J segment 7 bases; nucleotides outside the gene matches: 6. The CDR3 is 13 residues long.

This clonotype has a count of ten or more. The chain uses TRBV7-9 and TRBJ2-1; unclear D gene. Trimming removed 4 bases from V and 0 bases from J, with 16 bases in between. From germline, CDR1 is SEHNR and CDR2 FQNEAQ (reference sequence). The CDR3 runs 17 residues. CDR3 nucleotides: TGTGCCAGCAGCTCCCCCCTAGACGGCAGCTCCTACAATGAGCAGTTCTTC. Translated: CASSSPLDGSSYNEQFF.

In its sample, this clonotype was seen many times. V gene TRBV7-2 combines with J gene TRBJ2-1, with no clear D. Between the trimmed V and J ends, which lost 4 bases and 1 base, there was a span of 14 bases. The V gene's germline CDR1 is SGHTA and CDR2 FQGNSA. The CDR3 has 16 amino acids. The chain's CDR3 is CASSSLVRVSYNEQFF. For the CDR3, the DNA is TGTGCCAGCAGCTCTTTGGTGCGCGTGTCCTACAATGAGCAGTTCTTC.

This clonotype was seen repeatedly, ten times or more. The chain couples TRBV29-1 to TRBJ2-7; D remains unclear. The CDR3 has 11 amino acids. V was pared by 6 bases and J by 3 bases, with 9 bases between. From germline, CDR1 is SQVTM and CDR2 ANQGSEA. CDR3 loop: CSVVWDYEQYF. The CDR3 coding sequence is TGCAGCGTCGTTTGGGACTACGAGCAGTACTTC.

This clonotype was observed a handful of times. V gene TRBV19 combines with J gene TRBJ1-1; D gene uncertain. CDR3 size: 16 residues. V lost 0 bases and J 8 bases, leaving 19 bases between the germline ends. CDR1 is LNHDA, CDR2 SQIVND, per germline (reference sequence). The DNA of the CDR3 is TGTGCCAGTAGTATAGATCTAGCCCCCGGCGCGGGGGAAGCTTTCTTT. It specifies CASSIDLAPGAGEAFF.

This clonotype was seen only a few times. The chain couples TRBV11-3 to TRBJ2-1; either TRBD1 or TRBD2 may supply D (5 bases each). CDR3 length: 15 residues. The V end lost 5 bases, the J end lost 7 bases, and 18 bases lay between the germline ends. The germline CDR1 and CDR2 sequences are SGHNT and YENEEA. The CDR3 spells CASSGRAGSGNEQFF. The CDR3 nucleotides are TGTGCCAGCAGCGGGCGGGCAGGGTCGGGTAATGAGCAGTTCTTC.

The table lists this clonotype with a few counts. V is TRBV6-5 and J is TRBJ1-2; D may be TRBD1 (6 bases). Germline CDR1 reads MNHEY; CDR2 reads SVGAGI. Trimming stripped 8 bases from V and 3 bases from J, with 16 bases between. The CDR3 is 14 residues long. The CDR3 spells CASRRGGVYYGYTF. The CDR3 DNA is TGTGCCAGCCGTAGGGGGGGCGTCTACTATGGCTACACCTTC.

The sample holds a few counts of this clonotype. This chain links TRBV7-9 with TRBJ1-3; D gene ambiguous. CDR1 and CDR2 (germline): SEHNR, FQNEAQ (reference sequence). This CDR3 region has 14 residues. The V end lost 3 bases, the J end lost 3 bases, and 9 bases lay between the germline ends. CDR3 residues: CASSFSGNGNTIYF. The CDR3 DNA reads TGTGCCAGCAGCTTCTCGGGCAATGGAAACACCATATATTTT.

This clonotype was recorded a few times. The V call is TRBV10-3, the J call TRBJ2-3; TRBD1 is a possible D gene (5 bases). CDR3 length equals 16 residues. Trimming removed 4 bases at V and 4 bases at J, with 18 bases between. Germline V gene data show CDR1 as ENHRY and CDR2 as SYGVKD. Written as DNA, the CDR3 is TGTGCCATCAGTGTCGAGGCAGGGTTTAAGGCAGATACGCAGTATTTT. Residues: CAISVEAGFKADTQYF.

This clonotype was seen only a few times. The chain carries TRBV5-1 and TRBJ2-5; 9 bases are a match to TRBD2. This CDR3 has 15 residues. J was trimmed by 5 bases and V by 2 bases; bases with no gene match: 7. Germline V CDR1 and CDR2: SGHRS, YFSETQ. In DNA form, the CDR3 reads TGCGCCAGCAGCTTCGGAGCGGGGGGTACGGAGACCCAGTACTTC. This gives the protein CASSFGAGGTETQYF.

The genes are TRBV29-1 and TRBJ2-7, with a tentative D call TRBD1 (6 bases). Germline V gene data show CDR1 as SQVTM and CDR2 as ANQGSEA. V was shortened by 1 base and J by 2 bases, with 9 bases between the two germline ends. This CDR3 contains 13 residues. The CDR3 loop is CSVEGTGTYEQYF. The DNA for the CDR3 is TGCAGCGTTGAAGGAACAGGGACCTACGAGCAGTACTTC.

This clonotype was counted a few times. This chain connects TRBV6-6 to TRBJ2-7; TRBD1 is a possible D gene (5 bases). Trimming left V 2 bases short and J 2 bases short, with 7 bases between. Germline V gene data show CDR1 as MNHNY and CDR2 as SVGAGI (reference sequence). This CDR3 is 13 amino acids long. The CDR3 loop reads CASSYRGPYEQYV. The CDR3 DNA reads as TGTGCCAGCAGTTACAGGGGTCCCTACGAGCAGTACGTC.

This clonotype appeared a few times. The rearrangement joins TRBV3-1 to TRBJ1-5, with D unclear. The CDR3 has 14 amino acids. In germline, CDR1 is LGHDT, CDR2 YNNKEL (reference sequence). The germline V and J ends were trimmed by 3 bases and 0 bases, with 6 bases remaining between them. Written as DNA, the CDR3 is TGTGCCAGCAGCCAGGGTGGTAGCAATCAGCCCCAGCATTTT. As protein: CASSQGGSNQPQHF.

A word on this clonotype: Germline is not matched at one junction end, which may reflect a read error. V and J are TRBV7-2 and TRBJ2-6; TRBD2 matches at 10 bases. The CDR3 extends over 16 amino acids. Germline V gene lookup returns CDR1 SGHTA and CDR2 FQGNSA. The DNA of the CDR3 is TGTGCCAGCAGCATAGCGGGGGGCTCTGGGGCCAACGTCCTGACTTTC. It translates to CASSIAGGSGANVLTF.

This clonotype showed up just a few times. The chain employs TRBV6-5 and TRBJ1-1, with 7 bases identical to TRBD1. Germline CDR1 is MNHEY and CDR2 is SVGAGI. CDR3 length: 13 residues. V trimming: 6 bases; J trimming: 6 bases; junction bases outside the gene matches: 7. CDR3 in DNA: TGTGCCAGCAGACAGGGGTTGAGGGCTGAAGCTTTCTTT. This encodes CASRQGLRAEAFF.

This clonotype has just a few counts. CDR3 coding DNA: TGCACCGGGACAGGAGCTAACTATGGCTACACCTTC. It is translated as CTGTGANYGYTF. V gene TRBV20-1 combines with J gene TRBJ1-2; 8 bases are a match to TRBD1. Germline V gives CDR1 DFQATT, CDR2 SNEGSKA (reference sequence). The CDR3 length is 12 residues.

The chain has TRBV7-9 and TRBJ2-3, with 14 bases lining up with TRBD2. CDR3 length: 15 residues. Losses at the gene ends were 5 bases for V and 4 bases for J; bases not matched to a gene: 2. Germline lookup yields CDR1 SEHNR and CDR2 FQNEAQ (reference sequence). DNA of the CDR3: TGTGCCAGCAGCCGACTAGCGGGGGGGTCAGATACGCAGTATTTT. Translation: CASSRLAGGSDTQYF.

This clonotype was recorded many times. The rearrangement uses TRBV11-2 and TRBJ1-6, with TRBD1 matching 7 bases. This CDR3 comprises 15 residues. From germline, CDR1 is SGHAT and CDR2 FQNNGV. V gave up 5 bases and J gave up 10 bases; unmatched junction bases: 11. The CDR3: CASSPSRQGLSPLHF. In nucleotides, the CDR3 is TGTGCCAGCAGCCCATCAAGACAGGGCTTATCACCCCTCCACTTT.

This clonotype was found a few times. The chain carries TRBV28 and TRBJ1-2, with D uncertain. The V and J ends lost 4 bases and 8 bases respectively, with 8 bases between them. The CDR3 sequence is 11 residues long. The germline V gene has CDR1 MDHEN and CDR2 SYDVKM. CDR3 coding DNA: TGTGCCAGCAGTTCCCGGGCCGGCTACACCTTC. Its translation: CASSSRAGYTF.

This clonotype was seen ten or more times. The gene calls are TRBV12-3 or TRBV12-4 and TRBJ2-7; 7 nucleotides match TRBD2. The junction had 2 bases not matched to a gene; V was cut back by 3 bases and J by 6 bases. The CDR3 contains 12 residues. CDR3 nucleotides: TGTGCCAGCAGTTTGGGAGGGACCGAGCAGTACTTC. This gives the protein CASSLGGTEQYF.

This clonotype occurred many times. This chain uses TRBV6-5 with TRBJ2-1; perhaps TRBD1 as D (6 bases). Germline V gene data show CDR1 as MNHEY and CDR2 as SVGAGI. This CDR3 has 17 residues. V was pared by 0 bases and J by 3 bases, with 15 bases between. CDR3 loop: CASSYSRGTSFYNEQFF. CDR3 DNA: TGTGCCAGCAGTTACTCGAGGGGGACAAGCTTCTACAATGAGCAGTTCTTC.

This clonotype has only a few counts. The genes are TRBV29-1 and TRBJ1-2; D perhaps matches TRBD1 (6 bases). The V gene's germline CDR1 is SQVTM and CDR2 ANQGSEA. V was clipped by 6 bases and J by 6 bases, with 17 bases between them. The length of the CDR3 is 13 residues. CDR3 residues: CSVYPGARDGYTF. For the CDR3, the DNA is TGCAGCGTCTACCCGGGGGCCCGTGATGGCTACACCTTC.